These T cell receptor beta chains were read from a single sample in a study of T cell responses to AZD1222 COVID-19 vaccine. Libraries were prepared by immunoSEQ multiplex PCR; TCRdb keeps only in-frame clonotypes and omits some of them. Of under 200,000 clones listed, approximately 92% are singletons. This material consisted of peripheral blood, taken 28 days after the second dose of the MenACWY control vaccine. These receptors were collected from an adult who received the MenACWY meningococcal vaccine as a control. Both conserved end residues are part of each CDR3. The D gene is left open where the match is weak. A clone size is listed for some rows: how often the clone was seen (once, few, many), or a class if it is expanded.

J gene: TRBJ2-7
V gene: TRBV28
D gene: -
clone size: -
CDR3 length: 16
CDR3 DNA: TGTGCCAGCAGCCCCCCTGGTAGGGCGGTCTCCTACGAGCAGTACTTC
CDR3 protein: CASSPPGRAVSYEQYF

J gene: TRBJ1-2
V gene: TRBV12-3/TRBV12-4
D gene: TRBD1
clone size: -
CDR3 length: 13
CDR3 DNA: TGTGCCAGCACAGACAGGGCGAACTATGGCTACACCTTC
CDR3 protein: CASTDRANYGYTF

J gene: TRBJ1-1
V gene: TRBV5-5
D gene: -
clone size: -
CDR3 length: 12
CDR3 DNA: TGTGCCAGCAGCTTTTTGGGGATTGAAGCTTTCTTT
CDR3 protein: CASSFLGIEAFF

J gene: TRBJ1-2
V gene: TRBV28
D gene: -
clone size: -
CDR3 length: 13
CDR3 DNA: TGTGCCACCTGGACAGCGCTACACTATGGCTACACCTTC
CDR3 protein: CATWTALHYGYTF

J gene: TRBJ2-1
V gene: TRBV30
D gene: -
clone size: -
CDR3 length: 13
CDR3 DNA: TGTGCCTGGACGCGGAACTTCTACAATGAGCAGTTCTTC
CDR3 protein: CAWTRNFYNEQFF

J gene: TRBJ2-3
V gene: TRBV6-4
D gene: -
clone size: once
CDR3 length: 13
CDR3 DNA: TGTGCCAGCAGTGGGGACGGGGGAGATACGCAGTATTTT
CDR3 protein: CASSGDGGDTQYF

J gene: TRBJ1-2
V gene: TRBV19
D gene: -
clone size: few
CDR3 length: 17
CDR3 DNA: TGTGCCAGTAGTATGATTCAGCAGTCCCATAGCTTCGGAGGCTACACCTTC
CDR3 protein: CASSMIQQSHSFGGYTF

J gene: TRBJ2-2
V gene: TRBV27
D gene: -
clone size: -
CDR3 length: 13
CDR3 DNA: TGTGCCACCTCGTGGAGGGGTACCGGGGAGCTGTTTTTT
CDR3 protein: CATSWRGTGELFF

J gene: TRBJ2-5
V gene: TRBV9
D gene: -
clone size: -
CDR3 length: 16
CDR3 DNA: TGTGCCAGCAGCCCCTCTGCTGACAGAGAACAAGAGACCCAGTACTTC
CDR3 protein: CASSPSADREQETQYF

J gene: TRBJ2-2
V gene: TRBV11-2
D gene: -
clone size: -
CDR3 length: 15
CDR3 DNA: TGTGCCAGCAGCCCGGTTCAAGCGAACACCGGGGAGCTGTTTTTT
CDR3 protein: CASSPVQANTGELFF

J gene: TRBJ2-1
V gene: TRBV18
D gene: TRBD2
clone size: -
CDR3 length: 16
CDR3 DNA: TGTGCCAGCTCACCACCCGGGACTAGCGGCTACAATGAGCAGTTCTTC
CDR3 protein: CASSPPGTSGYNEQFF

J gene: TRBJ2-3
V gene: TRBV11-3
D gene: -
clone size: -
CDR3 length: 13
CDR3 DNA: TGTGCCAGCAGCGTATCTGAGCCAGATACGCAGTATTTT
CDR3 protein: CASSVSEPDTQYF

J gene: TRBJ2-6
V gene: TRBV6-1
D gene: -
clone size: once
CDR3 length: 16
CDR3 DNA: TGTGCCAGCAGTGGGGGCCTTCGCTCTGGGGCCAACGTCCTGACTTTC
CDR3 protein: CASSGGLRSGANVLTF

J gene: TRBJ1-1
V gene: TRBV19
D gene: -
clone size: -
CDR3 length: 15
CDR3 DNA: TGTGCCAGTCACGACCGGGGTACCTCCTTCACTGAAGCTTTCTTT
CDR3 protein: CASHDRGTSFTEAFF

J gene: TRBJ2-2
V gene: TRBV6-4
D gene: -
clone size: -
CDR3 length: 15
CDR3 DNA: TGTGCCAGCAAATACAGCCAAGCGAACACCGGGGAGCTGTTTTTT
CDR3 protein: CASKYSQANTGELFF

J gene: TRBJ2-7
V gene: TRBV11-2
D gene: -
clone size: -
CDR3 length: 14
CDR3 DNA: TGTGCCAGCAGCTTAATTGGGGGGCCGGGGGAGCAGTACTTC
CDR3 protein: CASSLIGGPGEQYF

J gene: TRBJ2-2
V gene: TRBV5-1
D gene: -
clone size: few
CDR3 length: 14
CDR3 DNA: TGCGCCAGCAATTCGTGGGTGAGCTCCGGGGAGCTGTTTTTT
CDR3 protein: CASNSWVSSGELFF

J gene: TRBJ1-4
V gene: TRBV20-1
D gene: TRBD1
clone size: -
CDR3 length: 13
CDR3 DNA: TGCAGTGCTAGTCAGGACAGGGATGAAAAACTGTTTTTT
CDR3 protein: CSASQDRDEKLFF

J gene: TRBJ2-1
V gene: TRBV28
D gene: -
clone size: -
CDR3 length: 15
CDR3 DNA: TGTGCCAGCAGTTTACCCTGGGACACCTACAATGAGCAGTTCTTC
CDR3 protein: CASSLPWDTYNEQFF

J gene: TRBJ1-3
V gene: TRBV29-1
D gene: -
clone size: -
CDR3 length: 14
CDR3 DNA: TGCAGCGCCCGGGGGGGAGCGGGAGGAAACACCATATATTTT
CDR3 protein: CSARGGAGGNTIYF

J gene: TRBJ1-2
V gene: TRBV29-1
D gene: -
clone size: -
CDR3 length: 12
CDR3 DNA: TGCAGCGCCGAGCACAGGGCTTATGGCTACACCTTC
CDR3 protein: CSAEHRAYGYTF

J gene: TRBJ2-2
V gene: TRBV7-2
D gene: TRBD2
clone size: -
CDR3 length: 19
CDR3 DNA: TGTGCCAGCAGCCTAACCCTAGCGGGAGGGCCGGGTCCCGGCGGGGAGCTGTTTTTT
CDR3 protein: CASSLTLAGGPGPGGELFF

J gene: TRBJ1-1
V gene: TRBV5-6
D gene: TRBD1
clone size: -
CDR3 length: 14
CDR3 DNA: TGTGCCAGCAGCTCCCTTTTTGACAGGGAAGAAGCTTTCTTT
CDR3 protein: CASSSLFDREEAFF

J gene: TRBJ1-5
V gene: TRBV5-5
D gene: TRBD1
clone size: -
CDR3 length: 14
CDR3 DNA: TGTGCCAGCAGCACGGGACAGGGTTATCAGCCCCAGCATTTT
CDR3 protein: CASSTGQGYQPQHF

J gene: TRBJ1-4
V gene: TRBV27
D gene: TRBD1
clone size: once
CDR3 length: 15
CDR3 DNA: TGTGCCAGCAGTCCCTGGGGGACAGGGCCTGAAAAACTGTTTTTT
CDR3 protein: CASSPWGTGPEKLFF

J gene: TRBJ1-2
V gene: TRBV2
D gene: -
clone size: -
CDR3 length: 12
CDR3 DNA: TGTGCAGGCCAGGGGAATAACTATGGCTACACCTTC
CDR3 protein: CAGQGNNYGYTF

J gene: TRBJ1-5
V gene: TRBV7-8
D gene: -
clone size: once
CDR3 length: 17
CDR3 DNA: TGTGCCAGCAGCGTAACGGGGTATAACAATCGCAATCAGCCCCAGCATTTT
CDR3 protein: CASSVTGYNNRNQPQHF

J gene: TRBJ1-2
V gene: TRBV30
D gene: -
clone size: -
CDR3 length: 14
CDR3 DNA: TGTGCCTGGAGTGTACAAGGGGTCCACTATGGCTACACCTTC
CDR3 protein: CAWSVQGVHYGYTF

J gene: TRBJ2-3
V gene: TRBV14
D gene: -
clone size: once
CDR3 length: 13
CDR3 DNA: TGTGCCAGCAGCCTTTCGGTAGGAGGGACGCAGTATTTT
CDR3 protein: CASSLSVGGTQYF

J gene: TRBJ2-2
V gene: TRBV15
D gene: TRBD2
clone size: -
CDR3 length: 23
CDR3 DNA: TGTGCCACCAGCAGAGATCACGGGTTTTCGCGGGCCGGACTAGCGTCGAACACCGGGGAGCTGTTTTTT
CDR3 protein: CATSRDHGFSRAGLASNTGELFF

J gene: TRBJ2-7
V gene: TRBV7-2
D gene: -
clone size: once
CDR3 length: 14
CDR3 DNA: TGTGCCAGCAGCTTAGAACTGGACCTTGGGGAGCAGTACTTC
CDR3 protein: CASSLELDLGEQYF

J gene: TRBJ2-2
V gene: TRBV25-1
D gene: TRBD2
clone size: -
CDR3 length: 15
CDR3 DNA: TGTGCCACTTCGGGACTAGCTCCGAACACCGGGGAGCTGTTTTTT
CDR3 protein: CATSGLAPNTGELFF

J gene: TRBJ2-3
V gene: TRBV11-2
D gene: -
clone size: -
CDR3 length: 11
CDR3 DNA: TGTGCCAGCAGTCAGGTAGATACGCAGTATTTT
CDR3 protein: CASSQVDTQYF

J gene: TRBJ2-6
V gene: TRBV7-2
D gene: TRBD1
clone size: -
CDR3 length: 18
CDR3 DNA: TGTGCCAGCAGCCCGCCCGGGACAGGGTCCTCTGGGGCCAACGTCCTGACTTTC
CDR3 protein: CASSPPGTGSSGANVLTF

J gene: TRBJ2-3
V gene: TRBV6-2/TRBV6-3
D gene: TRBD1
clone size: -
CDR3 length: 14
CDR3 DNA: TGTGCCAGCAGCCTTGACAGGGGGACAGATACGCAGTATTTT
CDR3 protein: CASSLDRGTDTQYF

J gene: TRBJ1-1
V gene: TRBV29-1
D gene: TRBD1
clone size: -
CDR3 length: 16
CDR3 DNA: TGCAGCGTGGAGGAGACAGGGGGCCTATTGAACACTGAAGCTTTCTTT
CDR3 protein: CSVEETGGLLNTEAFF

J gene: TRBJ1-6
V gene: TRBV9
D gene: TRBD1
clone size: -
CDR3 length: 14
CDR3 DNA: TGTGCCAGCAGCGCGGGACAGACAAATTCACCCCTCCACTTT
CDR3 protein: CASSAGQTNSPLHF

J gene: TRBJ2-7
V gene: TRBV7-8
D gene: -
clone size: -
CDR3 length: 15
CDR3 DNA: TGTGCCAGCAGCTTAGGGGGCTCCTCCTCCTACGAGCAGTACTTC
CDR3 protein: CASSLGGSSSYEQYF

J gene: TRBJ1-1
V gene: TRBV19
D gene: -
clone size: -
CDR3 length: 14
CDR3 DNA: TGTGCCAGTATGTTCGGGTATGAGAACACTGAAGCTTTCTTT
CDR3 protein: CASMFGYENTEAFF

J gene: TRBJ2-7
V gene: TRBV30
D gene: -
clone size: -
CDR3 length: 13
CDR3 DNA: TGTGCCTGGATACAGGGTAGCTCCTACGAGCAGTACTTC
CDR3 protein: CAWIQGSSYEQYF

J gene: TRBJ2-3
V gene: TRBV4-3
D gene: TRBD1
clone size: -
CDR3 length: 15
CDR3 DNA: TGCGCCAGCAGCCAAGGGGACAGAGACACAGATACGCAGTATTTT
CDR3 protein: CASSQGDRDTDTQYF

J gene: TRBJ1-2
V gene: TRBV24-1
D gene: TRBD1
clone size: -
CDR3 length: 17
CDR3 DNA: TGTGCCACCAGTGACTCATCGACAGGGGGCATTGGGTATGGCTACACCTTC
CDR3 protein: CATSDSSTGGIGYGYTF

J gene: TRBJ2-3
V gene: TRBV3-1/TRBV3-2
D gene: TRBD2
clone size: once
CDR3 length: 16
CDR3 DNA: TGTGCCAGCAGCCCCGGACTAGCGGGAGGTATGGATACGCAGTATTTT
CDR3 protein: CASSPGLAGGMDTQYF

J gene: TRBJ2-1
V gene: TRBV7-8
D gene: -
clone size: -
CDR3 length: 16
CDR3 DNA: TGTGCCAGCACCCCCTTCCCCAGGGGTTCGACGAATGAGCAGTTCTTC
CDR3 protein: CASTPFPRGSTNEQFF

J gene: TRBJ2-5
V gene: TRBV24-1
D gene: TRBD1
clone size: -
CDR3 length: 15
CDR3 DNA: TGTGCCACCAGTGATTTCGGGACAGGCCAAGAGACCCAGTACTTC
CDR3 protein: CATSDFGTGQETQYF